The rows below give T cell receptor beta chains drawn from one sample of a study of human T cells and chemical hapten exposure. MiXCR, run by TCRdb on the RACE reads, gives a single entry per CDR3 protein. The table includes about 110,000 distinct CDR3 sequences, roughly 9% detected once. The input for sequencing was whole blood, taken in connection with sensitization to the hapten diphenylcyclopropenone (DPC). These receptors came from a middle-aged woman with alopecia areata. Some clones in this sample may be carry-over from other donors' samples. The CDR3 runs from the conserved cysteine through the conserved F or W. D genes are given only for firm matches. Clone sizes are given selectively: once, few, many, or a class where the clone is expanded.

V gene	D gene	clone size	J gene	CDR3 protein	CDR3 DNA
TRBV5-4	.	many	TRBJ2-7	CASSLAGTAPRQYF	TGTGCCAGCAGCTTGGCCGGGACCGCGCCTAGGCAGTACTTC
TRBV6-5	.	few	TRBJ1-2	CASSYGGFPSGDYGYTF	TGTGCCAGCAGTTACGGTGGCTTCCCGTCAGGGGACTATGGCTACACCTTC
TRBV19	TRBD1	few	TRBJ1-1	CASSFYRGHSNTEAFF	TGTGCCAGTAGTTTCTACAGGGGTCACTCAAACACTGAAGCTTTCTTT
TRBV20-1	.	many	TRBJ2-1	CSAGPNGLTNEQFF	TGCAGTGCTGGGCCTAACGGGCTCACGAATGAGCAGTTCTTC
TRBV20-1	TRBD1	.	TRBJ1-5	CSATLTGGSNQPQHF	TGCAGTGCTACGCTAACAGGGGGGAGCAATCAGCCCCAGCATTTT
TRBV6-2/TRBV6-3	.	.	TRBJ1-5	CASSYPTGVWGNQPQHF	TGTGCCAGCAGTTACCCAACGGGAGTTTGGGGCAATCAGCCCCAGCATTTT
TRBV10-3	.	many	TRBJ2-7	CAISDSGPQVYEQYF	TGTGCCATCAGTGATTCGGGCCCACAAGTCTACGAGCAGTACTTC
TRBV6-1	.	few	TRBJ1-5	CASTKGSGLSNQPQHF	TGTGCCAGCACCAAAGGATCGGGGCTCAGCAATCAGCCCCAGCATTTT
TRBV28	.	few	TRBJ2-7	CASSAPDRDSEQYF	TGTGCCAGCAGTGCCCCCGACAGGGACTCCGAGCAGTACTTC
TRBV18	.	many	TRBJ1-1	CASSGYGTNTEAFF	TGTGCCAGCTCAGGTTATGGTACGAACACTGAAGCTTTCTTT
TRBV5-1	.	.	TRBJ2-3	CASSLGLARADTQYF	TGCGCCAGCAGCTTGGGTCTAGCCAGAGCAGATACGCAGTATTTT
TRBV7-9	.	.	TRBJ2-7	CASSQLATYEQYF	TGTGCCAGCAGCCAACTAGCTACCTACGAGCAGTACTTC
TRBV20-1	.	.	TRBJ1-2	CSASTRGGGYTF	TGCAGTGCTAGTACCAGGGGAGGAGGCTACACCTTC
TRBV7-3	.	few	TRBJ1-1	CASSLAEGNTEAFF	TGTGCCAGCAGCTTGGCGGAAGGGAACACTGAAGCTTTCTTT
TRBV4-2	.	.	TRBJ2-5	CASSQERGASETQYF	TGTGCCAGCAGCCAAGAAAGGGGGGCTTCCGAGACCCAGTACTTC
TRBV4-2	.	many	TRBJ2-6	CASSRTDSSGANVLTF	TGTGCCAGCAGCAGAACGGACAGCTCTGGGGCCAACGTCCTGACTTTC
TRBV7-2	.	many	TRBJ2-3	CASSPPRVGRPDTQYF	TGTGCCAGCAGCCCCCCTCGCGTGGGGAGACCAGATACGCAGTATTTT
TRBV19	.	few	TRBJ2-2	CASSMTPATGELFF	TGTGCCAGTAGTATGACCCCGGCCACCGGGGAGCTGTTTTTT
TRBV7-2	TRBD1	.	TRBJ1-2	CASSFVGTGSYYGYTF	TGTGCCAGCAGCTTTGTAGGGACAGGGTCTTACTATGGCTACACCTTC
TRBV11-2	.	many	TRBJ2-7	CASRHWGRTSYEQYF	TGTGCCAGCCGCCACTGGGGCAGAACCTCCTACGAGCAGTACTTC
TRBV5-5	.	few	TRBJ2-4	CASSENLGIQYF	TGTGCCAGCAGCGAGAACCTGGGCATTCAGTACTTC
TRBV14	.	.	TRBJ1-5	CASSPLAIAGDTQHF	TGTGCCAGCAGTCCACTAGCAATCGCAGGGGATACGCAGCATTTT
TRBV6-6	.	few	TRBJ2-3	CASREAGDTQYF	TGTGCCAGCAGGGAAGCGGGCGATACGCAGTATTTT
TRBV6-2/TRBV6-3	TRBD1	.	TRBJ2-2	CASSYPGQGNTGELFF	TGTGCCAGCAGTTACCCGGGACAGGGGAACACCGGGGAGCTGTTTTTT
TRBV7-9	.	few	TRBJ1-2	CASSTGAQLYGYTF	TGTGCCAGCAGCACGGGCGCCCAGCTCTATGGCTACACCTTC
TRBV20-1	.	few	TRBJ1-5	CSARDWTLPSNQPQHF	TGCAGTGCTAGAGATTGGACCTTACCAAGCAATCAGCCCCAGCATTTT
TRBV10-3	.	.	TRBJ2-7	CASRGLNSYEQYF	TGTGCCTCCCGGGGGCTAAACTCCTACGAGCAGTACTTC
TRBV20-1	TRBD1	many	TRBJ1-2	CSAYTTGGRGYGYTF	TGCAGTGCTTATACCACAGGGGGAAGAGGCTATGGCTACACCTTC
TRBV7-2	.	.	TRBJ1-1	CASSVRVGMNTEAFF	TGTGCCAGCAGCGTCCGAGTTGGCATGAACACTGAAGCTTTCTTT
TRBV4-2	.	few	TRBJ1-1	CASSRDEGNTEAFF	TGTGCCAGCAGCCGAGACGAAGGGAACACTGAAGCTTTCTTT
TRBV7-2	TRBD1	many	TRBJ2-1	CASSLETGVYNEQFF	TGTGCCAGCAGCTTAGAAACAGGGGTCTACAATGAGCAGTTCTTC
TRBV24-1	.	.	TRBJ2-3	CASGGSGTDTQYF	TGTGCCAGTGGGGGAAGCGGCACAGATACGCAGTATTTT
TRBV2	TRBD2	.	TRBJ2-2	CASRVSGGLNTGELFF	TGTGCCAGCAGGGTTAGCGGGGGCCTGAACACCGGGGAGCTGTTTTTT
TRBV6-2/TRBV6-3	.	few	TRBJ2-2	CASSSSLGLDTGELFF	TGTGCCAGCAGTTCCTCCCTGGGACTTGACACCGGGGAGCTGTTTTTT
TRBV5-1	TRBD1	few	TRBJ2-7	CASSSSGTGVDEQYF	TGCGCCAGCAGCTCCTCCGGGACAGGGGTTGATGAGCAGTACTTC
TRBV4-2	.	many	TRBJ1-2	CASSVRRGDYGYTF	TGTGCCAGCAGTGTCCGCCGCGGTGACTATGGCTACACCTTC
TRBV6-5	.	many	TRBJ1-2	CASGDRFRNYGYTF	TGTGCCAGCGGTGACAGATTCCGAAACTATGGCTACACCTTC
TRBV6-6	.	few	TRBJ2-3	CASSYIGPWADTQYF	TGTGCCAGCAGTTACATCGGGCCTTGGGCAGATACGCAGTATTTT
TRBV5-8	TRBD1	many	TRBJ1-1	CASSVGTGTGNTEAFF	TGTGCCAGCAGCGTGGGCACCGGGACAGGGAACACTGAAGCTTTCTTT
TRBV7-9	.	many	TRBJ2-1	CASSLSGLRTYNEQFF	TGTGCCAGCAGCTTATCCGGGCTCCGAACTTACAATGAGCAGTTCTTC
TRBV5-1	TRBD1	many	TRBJ2-7	CASSFDGTGSYEQYF	TGCGCCAGCAGCTTCGATGGGACAGGGTCCTACGAGCAGTACTTC
TRBV29-1	.	few	TRBJ2-1	CSVDWGFYNEQFF	TGCAGCGTTGACTGGGGGTTTTACAATGAGCAGTTCTTC
TRBV25-1	TRBD2	.	TRBJ2-7	CASSDLPPGLAGGREQYF	TGTGCCAGCAGTGATTTACCCCCCGGACTAGCGGGAGGACGCGAGCAGTACTTC
TRBV29-1	.	.	TRBJ1-4	CSATRTFPNEKLFF	TGCAGCGCAACCAGGACATTTCCTAATGAAAAACTGTTTTTT
TRBV20-1	.	many	TRBJ2-1	CSARGLRGQSSYNEQFF	TGCAGTGCTAGAGGCCTTCGAGGTCAGAGCTCCTACAATGAGCAGTTCTTC
TRBV30	.	few	TRBJ2-1	CGGTGRSYNEQFF	TGTGGGGGTACCGGGCGCTCCTACAATGAGCAGTTCTTC
TRBV10-3	TRBD1	many	TRBJ2-7	CAISRDSPYEQYF	TGTGCCATCAGTCGGGACAGCCCCTACGAGCAGTACTTC
TRBV29-1	.	many	TRBJ2-7	CSVDNGHWHVYEQYF	TGCAGCGTTGATAATGGACATTGGCATGTTTACGAGCAGTACTTC
TRBV9	.	many	TRBJ2-7	CASSHGGGNEQYF	TGTGCCAGCAGCCACGGAGGGGGCAACGAGCAGTACTTC
TRBV7-9	.	.	TRBJ1-1	CASSSALEGRQAFF	TGTGCCAGCAGCTCGGCATTGGAAGGGCGGCAAGCTTTCTTT
TRBV3-1	.	.	TRBJ2-2	CASSQSEGTGELFF	TGTGCCAGCAGCCAATCGGAGGGAACCGGGGAGCTGTTTTTT
TRBV4-2	.	.	TRBJ1-6	CASSQAVSWGGNNSPLHF	TGTGCCAGCAGCCAAGCAGTTTCCTGGGGGGGTAATAATTCACCCCTCCACTTT
TRBV28	TRBD1	many	TRBJ2-1	CASSQTRDRGFFF	TGTGCCAGCAGCCAAACCCGGGACAGGGGATTTTTCTTC
TRBV12-3/TRBV12-4	.	few	TRBJ2-1	CASTSRGNSYNEQFF	TGTGCCAGCACCTCCCGGGGCAATTCCTACAATGAGCAGTTCTTC
TRBV4-3	.	few	TRBJ2-1	CASSQDLGGEGIGHSSYNEQFF	TGCGCCAGCAGCCAAGATTTGGGTGGTGAGGGGATAGGGCACAGCTCCTACAATGAGCAGTTCTTC
TRBV6-5	.	many	TRBJ1-2	CASKREDYGYTF	TGTGCCAGCAAACGGGAGGACTATGGCTACACCTTC
TRBV9	.	many	TRBJ2-3	CASSVTGRGMQGDTQYF	TGTGCCAGCAGCGTAACTGGTAGGGGTATGCAGGGAGATACGCAGTATTTT
TRBV20-1	.	many	TRBJ1-5	CSASTFSEIQPQHF	TGCAGTGCTAGCACGTTTTCAGAGATTCAGCCCCAGCATTTT
TRBV29-1	.	many	TRBJ2-1	CSVPMYYNEQFF	TGCAGCGTTCCGATGTACTACAATGAGCAGTTCTTC